This TCR beta chain was observed in a study of blood T cells in healthy people across ages. This clonotype was seen only a few times. This CDR3 contains 12 residues. Trimming removed 6 bases from V and 6 bases from J, with 14 bases in between. Germline V gene data show CDR1 as SQVTM and CDR2 as ANQGSEA. The use of a sample-barcoded 5' primer and a J-beta primer mix characterized a second PCR of roughly 6 to 11 cycles. The template-switch adaptor, which had 12 random nucleotides, put a tag on each cDNA molecule. In TCRdb, the 5' RACE reads were re-called with MiXCR into one record per CDR3 protein. The table records 550,000 to 800,000 distinct CDR3 sequences, over 20% of them present only once.

This clonotype was obtained from a man between 65 and 79 years old in good health. The V gene is TRBV29-1, the J gene TRBJ1-1; weak D call: TRBD1 (5 bases). Sequencing input: blood. The CDR3 DNA reads TGCAGCGTCGGAGACCAGGGCGCTGAAGCTTTCTTT. This encodes CSVGDQGAEAFF.